This T cell receptor (beta chain) came from a study of T cell repertoires in cytomegalovirus infection. Study at large: Public TCR beta signature analysis indicated the presence of both CMV infection and matching HLA type.

Each CDR3 protein is one row after TCRdb ran MiXCR on the reads. The sample yields 680,000 or so distinct CDR3 sequences, 35% seen once. Comments on this clonotype: No antigen is known for it.

Whole-study results and caveats: The cumulative frequency of public TCR beta families identified carriers of CMV plus the relevant HLA. Across the ex vivo response, the dominant clonotypes were HLA-C-restricted CMV-specific TCR beta clonotypes.

CDR1 and CDR2 (germline): MDHEN, SYDVKM. V lost 5 bases to trimming and J lost 2 bases, with 12 bases between them. The CDR3 is 14 amino acids. Sequenced sample: PBMCs. The chain employs TRBV28 and TRBJ2-5, with D unclear. The sequence was obtained from a human donor in good health (CMV status not recorded). Some clones in this sample may be carry-over from other donors' samples. In nucleotides, the CDR3 is TGTGCCAGCAGTCCCTACAGCTTACAAGAGACCCAGTACTTC. This encodes CASSPYSLQETQYF.